This T cell receptor beta chain was found in a study of T cell clonotyping in hematopoietic cell transplantation. Findings and caveats of the study: Pathologically expanded recipient clonotypes increased progressively from day 30 to day 180 as diversity fell.

Time point reported: recipient sample about 28 days before transplant, after cytoreduction. This clone appeared a few times. Antigen unknown. Clones were sequenced by immunoSEQ multiplex PCR, and TCRdb holds only the in-frame ones, with some missing. The table has about 41,000 clones, 85% seen once. Material: peripheral blood mononuclear cells, obtained before stem cell transplant. This clonotype originated in a man in his sixties with acute myeloid leukemia. Some clones in this sample may be carry-over from other donors' samples.

CDR3 in amino acids: CASKQTGTEAFF. The DNA for the CDR3 is TGTGCCAGCAAACAAACAGGGACTGAAGCTTTCTTT. V gene TRBV2 combines with J gene TRBJ1-1, with D possibly matching TRBD1 (6 bases). This CDR3 is 12 amino acids long. V lost 7 bases and J 5 bases, leaving 11 bases between the germline ends. Germline lookup yields CDR1 SNHLY and CDR2 FYNNEI.